These 10 T cell receptor beta chains were all obtained from the same sample, sequenced in a study of PD-1 blockade in classical Hodgkin lymphoma. All patients experienced relapse after autologous stem cell transplantation, and brentuximab vedotin exposure was variable. Repertoires were generated with immunoSEQ multiplex PCR, while TCRdb's copy carries only in-frame clones and drops some. The sample holds 35,000 to 45,000 clones; 71% are singletons and the top ten take around 3%. Sample: peripheral blood mononuclear cells (PBMCs), taken at baseline. Receptors were obtained from a human donor with classical Hodgkin lymphoma.

This clone was recorded a few times. V is TRBV30 and J is TRBJ1-2; D unclear. CDR1 GTSNPN and CDR2 SVGIG come from the germline V gene (reference sequence). The CDR3 length is 12 residues. The ends were cut back, 0 bases at V and 4 bases at J, with 6 bases in the middle. The CDR3 DNA is TGTGCCTGGAGTGTACGGGGCTATGGCTACACCTTC. This gives the protein CAWSVRGYGYTF.

This chain connects TRBV29-1 to TRBJ2-7, with 8 bases lining up with TRBD1. This CDR3 contains 13 residues. J lost 0 bases, V lost 6 bases, and 4 bases had no gene match. The germline V gene encodes CDR1 SQVTM and CDR2 ANQGSEA. The CDR3 sequence: CSVRTGLSYEQYF. The CDR3 DNA reads TGCAGCGTGAGGACAGGGCTCTCCTACGAGCAGTACTTC.

The chain has TRBV10-3 and TRBJ2-7; D is perhaps TRBD1 or TRBD2 (5 bases each). Trimming stripped 0 bases from V and 3 bases from J, with 9 bases between. Germline V gene data show CDR1 as ENHRY and CDR2 as SYGVKD. The CDR3 loop spans 14 amino acids. The CDR3 sequence is CAISESAGSYEQYF. The CDR3, as DNA: TGTGCCATCAGTGAGTCGGCAGGGAGCTACGAGCAGTACTTC.

Only a few counts were recorded for this clone. The chain combines TRBV5-1 with TRBJ2-7; D not certain. Per the germline V gene, CDR1 is SGHRS and CDR2 is YFSETQ. This CDR3 is 15 amino acids long. Trimming cost V 0 bases and J 2 bases, with 12 bases left between them. The chain's CDR3 is CASSLVEDGTYEQYF. DNA for the CDR3: TGCGCCAGCAGCTTGGTCGAGGACGGTACCTACGAGCAGTACTTC.

The chain employs TRBV7-9 and TRBJ2-5; D gene unclear. Looked up from germline, CDR1 is SEHNR and CDR2 is FQNEAQ (reference sequence). V lost 1 base and J 3 bases, leaving 9 bases between the germline ends. There are 14 residues in the CDR3. The CDR3 DNA is TGTGCCAGCAGCTTAGTTATATCGGAAGAGACCCAGTACTTC. It yields the protein CASSLVISEETQYF.

The chain employs TRBV7-6 and TRBJ2-7; possible D gene TRBD1, 6 bases. This CDR3 has 13 residues. Germline assignment: CDR1 SGHVS and CDR2 FNYEAQ. V was pared by 5 bases and J by 3 bases, with 11 bases between. For the CDR3, the DNA is TGTGCCAGCAGCCCAGGGGACAACTACGAGCAGTACTTC. The encoded protein is CASSPGDNYEQYF.

In this sample, this clone turned up once. The gene calls are TRBV19 and TRBJ2-7; D ambiguous. Trimming left V 6 bases short and J 5 bases short, with 11 bases between. Germline V gives CDR1 LNHDA, CDR2 SQIVND (reference sequence). The CDR3 sequence is 12 residues long. CDR3 sequence (DNA): TGTGCCAGTAGCGAAGCAACAGACGAGCAGTACTTC. Its protein is CASSEATDEQYF.

The V call is TRBV28, the J call TRBJ2-1; 7 nucleotides match TRBD2. The CDR3 covers 13 residues. J was trimmed by 6 bases and V by 7 bases; bases with no gene match: 6. The V gene's germline CDR1 is MDHEN and CDR2 SYDVKM. DNA for the CDR3: TGTGCCAGCACCCTGGGAGGGGTCAATGAGCAGTTCTTC. It yields the protein CASTLGGVNEQFF.

The V and J genes are TRBV19 and TRBJ2-1, with 8 bases lining up with TRBD2. The ends lost 3 bases at V and 2 bases at J; junction bases unmatched: 6. Germline CDR1 reads LNHDA; CDR2 reads SQIVND (reference sequence). The CDR3 loop spans 16 amino acids. The CDR3 reads CASSMKGTRPYNEQFF. The CDR3 bases are TGTGCCAGTAGTATGAAGGGGACTAGGCCCTACAATGAGCAGTTCTTC.

The rearrangement joins TRBV7-2 to TRBJ2-7; TRBD2 agrees at 7 bases. This CDR3 contains 15 residues. J lost 7 bases, V lost 4 bases, and 13 bases had no gene match. Germline values: CDR1 SGHTA, CDR2 FQGNSA. The CDR3 spells CASSSAGVGPWEQYF. DNA for the CDR3: TGTGCCAGCAGCTCGGCGGGGGTGGGCCCCTGGGAGCAGTACTTC.